This T cell receptor beta chain was recorded in a study of blood T cell repertoires in COVID-19 (dated by TCRdb to 2018 to 2021). Background on the whole study: Samples covering the acute and convalescent phases of COVID-19 were provided by collaborators in the United States, Italy and Spain. The dataset comprised deeply sampled blood TCRbeta repertoires from subjects exposed to, actively infected with, or recovered from COVID-19. The prospective study material was composed of cDNA or gDNA derived from T cells, B-cell-depleted T cells, or PBMCs. Samples were obtained from the ongoing ImmuneRACE study (first 160 participants) and from some 1,300 subjects provided by 6 global collaborators. Where available, HLA class I and class II types were taken from metadata supplied by the sample provider and were not determined by assay-based typing. The sample metadata nearly always contained a de-identified subject ID, COVID-19 status, age in years and sex. The repertoires were released in a freely available public database meant as a resource for research on the immune response to SARS-CoV-2.

Concerning this clone: This receptor's antigen is unknown. Base qualities are not at hand, and no much larger clone is one base apart.

TCRbeta CDR3 regions were amplified from genomic DNA by means of the immunoSEQ Assay, a bias-controlled multiplex PCR. As for the authors' bioinformatics: The number of nucleated cells in each sample was estimated by amplification of reference gene primers within the assay. To quantify the absolute abundance of each unique TCRbeta CDR3 rearrangement, sequence reads were collapsed and filtered. For each sample, productive Simpson clonality was calculated as the square root of Simpson's diversity index over productive rearrangements. TCRdb mirrors the immuneACCESS table, restricted to in-frame sequences. Some clones are absent from its copies; in checked studies, under half trace to an unresolved V gene, and the reason for the others is unknown. That table supplies the V and J calls and clone size; D and trimming were determined from the DNA. This sample comprises roughly 280,000 clones, around 91% of them detected only once. The ten largest clones capture under 3% of the sample.

Broad study findings and their caveats: The amount of clinical and demographic metadata varied by source and participant and was provided uncurated.

Enrolling through a virtual design, the prospective study's participants ranged in age from about 18 to 89 years and lived across some 23 United States geographic areas. Cohort assignment in the prospective study relied on participant-reported clinical history from a screening survey and a study questionnaire. For ImmuneRACE Cohort 3, a participant was defined as recovered based on two consecutive negative NP/OP PCR tests, clearance by a healthcare professional, or resolution of symptoms. In the prospective study, whole blood, serum and a nasopharyngeal or oropharyngeal swab were collected from each participant by mobile phlebotomists. Participants in the prospective study had the option to provide additional blood draws and questionnaires over an approximately 2-month period. Blood samples from the prospective study were shipped frozen or at room temperature prior to DNA extraction. From a lookup of the germline V gene, CDR1 and CDR2 are SGHVS and FQNEAQ. Reading from cysteine to phenylalanine, the CDR3 counts 15 amino acids. Only CDR3 DNA is held: 45 bases, read in frame from base 1. Trimming takes 1 base from V and 1 base from J, and the germline ends sit 8 bases apart.

The receptor was isolated from a woman aged 18-29 years who had recovered from COVID-19. Sample: PBMCs or T cells enriched from blood (not recorded which). The chain is made from TRBV7-8 and TRBJ1-5; a tentative D call is TRBD1 (5 bases match). The CDR3 has the sequence CASSLGGISNQPQHF. The DNA sequence is TGTGCCAGCAGCTTAGGGGGCATAAGCAATCAGCCCCAGCATTTT.